This is a list of T cell receptor beta chains from one sample in a study of tumor-infiltrating lymphocytes in primary liver carcinoma. TCRdb recomputed calls from the multiplex PCR reads with MiXCR, one row per CDR3 protein. The data show roughly 120,000 distinct CDR3 sequences, 55% to 75% seen once. Sequenced sample: liver tumor tissue from sampling region 3. The receptors originated from a woman in her fifties or sixties with primary liver carcinoma and hepatitis B virus infection. Each CDR3 is given with its conserved first and last residue. Each record gives: J gene, clone size, D gene, V gene, CDR3 DNA, CDR3 protein. D genes are given only for firm matches. A clone size is listed for some rows: how often the clone was seen (once, few, many), or a class if it is expanded.

>TRBJ2-7|NA|NA|TRBV6-5
TGTGCCAGCAGTTACGGGACGGAACTTCCCTACGAGCAGTACTTC
CASSYGTELPYEQYF
>TRBJ2-7|once|TRBD1|TRBV28
TGTGCCAGCAGTTTAGCAGGGGGTGCCCACGAGCAGTACTTC
CASSLAGGAHEQYF
>TRBJ2-5|NA|TRBD2|TRBV7-9
TGTGCCAGCAGCTTTATGGCGGGAGGATCGAGAGAGACCCAGTACTTC
CASSFMAGGSRETQYF
>TRBJ2-7|NA|NA|TRBV7-9
TGTGCCAGCAGCTTAGGGGGGCAGTCCCACGAGCAATACTTC
CASSLGGQSHEQYF
>TRBJ2-1|once|TRBD2|TRBV29-1
TGCAACGTTGCAGCGGGAGATGTCAATGAGCAGTTCTTC
CNVAAGDVNEQFF
>TRBJ2-5|few|TRBD2|TRBV25-1
TGTGCCAGCACGGCAGCGGGGGGCTTAGGGACCCAGTACTTC
CASTAAGGLGTQYF
>TRBJ2-2|NA|NA|TRBV4-2
TGTACCAGCTGCCCAGCCACTAGCTCCCAACAGGGCGGGGAGCTGTTTTTT
CTSCPATSSQQGGELFF
>TRBJ2-2|NA|NA|TRBV29-1
TGCAGCGCCGATCGGGGGGCCGGCCGCGGGGAGCTGTTTTTT
CSADRGAGRGELFF
>TRBJ1-5|NA|NA|TRBV6-5
TGTGCCAGCAGTACGACAGAGGGCAAGCAGGCCCAGCATTTT
CASSTTEGKQAQHF
>TRBJ2-5|few|NA|TRBV11-2
TGTGCCAGCAGCTTCGTACTAGCACAAGAGACCCTGTACTTC
CASSFVLAQETLYF
>TRBJ2-3|NA|NA|TRBV20-1
TGCAGTGCTAGCCTAGAGACGGTACGCACAGATACGCAGTATTTT
CSASLETVRTDTQYF
>TRBJ1-1|NA|NA|TRBV9
TGTGCCAGCAGCGTAAGTAGGGATCGAAAAGGAGCTTTCTTT
CASSVSRDRKGAFF
>TRBJ1-4|few|NA|TRBV10-3
TGTGCCATCAGTGGAACAGGGACGAGCATCCCACCAACTAATGAAAAACTGTTTTTT
CAISGTGTSIPPTNEKLFF
>TRBJ2-2|NA|NA|TRBV11-2
TGTGCCAGCAGCTTAGTGGAGGTCGCCGGGGAGCTGTTTTTT
CASSLVEVAGELFF
>TRBJ1-2|NA|NA|TRBV18
TGTGCCAGCTCACACGACCCCGAGGGGGGCTACACCTTC
CASSHDPEGGYTF
>TRBJ2-3|few|TRBD1|TRBV5-1
TGCGCCAGCAGCAACGACAGGGGCCCGTTCACAGATACGCAGTATTTT
CASSNDRGPFTDTQYF
>TRBJ2-1|few|TRBD2|TRBV14
TGTGCCAGCAGCGACCCGGGACTAGCGGGAGGCTACAATGAGCAGTTCTTC
CASSDPGLAGGYNEQFF
>TRBJ2-1|NA|TRBD1|TRBV28
TGTGCCAGCAGTTCGACCCTCCGGGACAGGGGGCGGAATGAGCAGTTCTTC
CASSSTLRDRGRNEQFF
>TRBJ1-6|NA|NA|TRBV11-2
TGTGCAAGCAGCTTAGATCCAGGGAGGAATTCATCTCTCCACTTT
CASSLDPGRNSSLHF
>TRBJ2-1|NA|NA|TRBV11-2
TGTGCCAGCAGCCTAGCAGCCAGGAGGAACAATGAGCAGTTCTTC
CASSLAARRNNEQFF
>TRBJ2-7|few|NA|TRBV6-5
TGTGCCAGCAGTTCCGGACGGGTAGCCTACGAGCAGTACTTC
CASSSGRVAYEQYF
>TRBJ2-3|NA|NA|TRBV6-5
TGTGCCAGTCCTGAACAGGGAACTGATACGCAGTATTTT
CASPEQGTDTQYF
>TRBJ1-2|NA|NA|TRBV12-3/TRBV12-4
TGTGCCAGCAGTTTACGGGAGGGGTCCTATGGCCGCACCTTC
CASSLREGSYGRTF
>TRBJ2-6|NA|NA|TRBV11-2
TGTGCCAGTAGCCCAGCCTATGGGGCCAACGTCCTGACTTTC
CASSPAYGANVLTF
>TRBJ2-2|many|NA|TRBV28
TGTGCCAGCAGTTGGGGACGGTACACCGGGGAGCTGTTTTTT
CASSWGRYTGELFF
>TRBJ2-7|NA|NA|TRBV2
TGTGCCAGCACCAGGGACCTCGTCTACGAGCAGTACTTC
CASTRDLVYEQYF
>TRBJ2-7|NA|TRBD1|TRBV6-1
TGTGCCAGCAGTGCAACGGGACAGCGCTGCGAGCAATACTTC
CASSATGQRCEQYF
>TRBJ2-3|many|TRBD1|TRBV5-1
TGCGCCAGCCGCCGGGACAGACTTCCAGATACGCAGTATTTT
CASRRDRLPDTQYF
>TRBJ1-1|NA|NA|TRBV28
TGTGTCAGCAGTTTAAGCGCTGAGGCTTTCTTT
CVSSLSAEAFF
>TRBJ1-1|many|NA|TRBV28
TGTGCCAGCAGTTTAAAGTTCCAGGGAGAAGCTTTCTTT
CASSLKFQGEAFF
>TRBJ2-5|once|NA|TRBV10-3
TGTGCCGTCAGTACCAGACCTCAGGGGACTCAAGAGACTCAGTACTTC
CAVSTRPQGTQETQYF
>TRBJ2-3|NA|NA|TRBV11-2
TGCGCCAGCACCATGGGGCTTCCCACCGATACGCAGTATTTT
CASTMGLPTDTQYF
>TRBJ2-7|many|NA|TRBV28
TGTGCCAGCAGTCCGAGGGGGTTAGCGACGGGCCTCGGCGAGCAGTACTTC
CASSPRGLATGLGEQYF
>TRBJ1-5|many|NA|TRBV24-1
TGTGCCACCAGTGATTTGCAGGGCAATCAGCCCCAGCATTTT
CATSDLQGNQPQHF
>TRBJ2-7|many|TRBD2|TRBV6-2/TRBV6-3
TGTGCCAGCAGACCAGCGGGAGGGGGGGCCTACGAGCAGTACTTC
CASRPAGGGAYEQYF
>TRBJ2-3|once|NA|TRBV20-1
TGCAGTGCTAGTGCGGGCGCAGATACGCAGTATTTT
CSASAGADTQYF
>TRBJ1-1|NA|NA|TRBV5-1
TGCGCCAGCAGCTCTGACGGAGTGAACACTGAAGCTTTCTTT
CASSSDGVNTEAFF
>TRBJ2-3|NA|NA|TRBV11-2
TGTGACAGTAGCTCAACCCGGTTACAGGAGGCAGATACGCAGTATTTT
CDSSSTRLQEADTQYF
>TRBJ2-5|once|NA|TRBV11-1
TGTGCCAACAGCTCGCCCGGGACCGATCAAGAGACCCAGTACTTT
CANSSPGTDQETQYF
>TRBJ2-2|once|NA|TRBV2
TGTGCTAGCACTCGGGAAGGGTACACCGGGGAGCTGTTTTTT
CASTREGYTGELFF
>TRBJ2-3|many|NA|TRBV12-3/TRBV12-4
TGTGCCAGCAGTTTGGTGGGAGACACAGATACGCAGTATTTT
CASSLVGDTDTQYF
>TRBJ1-1|NA|NA|TRBV6-5
TGTGCCAGCAGTAAAAACATGGGGCGTGAAGCTTTCTTC
CASSKNMGREAFF
>TRBJ2-1|NA|NA|TRBV11-1
TGTGCCAGCCGCTTAGCTACGCGCCGGAGCTACAATGAACAGTTCTTC
CASRLATRRSYNEQFF
>TRBJ2-1|NA|TRBD2|TRBV11-2
TGTGCAGGCGGCAAACGACTAGCGGAGCACAATGAGCAGTTCTTC
CAGGKRLAEHNEQFF
>TRBJ1-4|many|TRBD1|TRBV6-6
TGTGCCAGCATCTATTCTTGGGACAGTAATGACAAACTGTTTTTT
CASIYSWDSNDKLFF
>TRBJ2-5|many|TRBD2|TRBV11-3
TGTGCCAGCAGCTACGGGACTAGCGGGGGAGAGACCCAGTACTTC
CASSYGTSGGETQYF
>TRBJ2-2|NA|TRBD2|TRBV29-1
TGCAGCGTGGAGGGACTAGCGGGAGCGAGAAGTGAGAGTACCCGGGAGCTGTTGTTT
CSVEGLAGARSESTRELLF
>TRBJ1-1|medium-sized|NA|TRBV5-1
TGCGCCAGCAGCTTTGACAACCGGAACACTGAAGCTTTCTTT
CASSFDNRNTEAFF